Sequencing of this T cell receptor (beta chain) was carried out in a study of T cells in tuberculosis. Clones were sequenced by immunoSEQ multiplex PCR, and TCRdb holds only the in-frame ones, with some missing. The sample holds some 49,000 clones, nearly 95% seen once. V shed 8 bases, J shed 4 bases, and the junction held 7 bases outside the gene matches. The CDR3 spans 13 residues. The germline CDR1 and CDR2 sequences are LNHDA and SQIVND (reference sequence). Regarding this clone: Its antigen is not known.

The time point was: new active TB diagnosis, blood taken before or within 7 days of starting treatment. Positive smear microscopy and/or M. tuberculosis culture confirmed active disease. Whole-study results and caveats: GMM-specific TCRs were nearer to active tuberculosis alpha repertoires, suggesting expansion. GEM motif frequencies gave over 60% accuracy; the GMM repertoire gave roughly 90%. The TCR-beta difference was not significant; alpha differences partly reflected length.

The genes are TRBV19 and TRBJ1-1, with 7 bases that match TRBD1. The specimen was PBMCs, collected at tuberculosis diagnosis. The TCR originated in an adult with tuberculosis. In DNA, the CDR3 is TGTGCCAGTGGGAAAGACAGGGTCACTGAAGCTTTCTTT. Amino acids: CASGKDRVTEAFF.